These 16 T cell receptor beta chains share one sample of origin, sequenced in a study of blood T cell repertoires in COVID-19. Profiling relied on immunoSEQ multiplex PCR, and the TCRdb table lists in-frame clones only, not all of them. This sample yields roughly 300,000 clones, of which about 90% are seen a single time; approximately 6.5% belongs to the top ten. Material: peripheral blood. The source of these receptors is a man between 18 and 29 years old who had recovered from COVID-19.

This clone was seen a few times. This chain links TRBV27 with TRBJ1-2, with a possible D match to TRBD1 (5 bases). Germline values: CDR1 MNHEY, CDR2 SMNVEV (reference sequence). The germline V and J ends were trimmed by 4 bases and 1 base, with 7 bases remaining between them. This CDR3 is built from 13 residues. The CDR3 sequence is CASSWGGNYGYTF. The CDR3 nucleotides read TGTGCCAGCAGTTGGGGCGGTAACTATGGCTACACCTTC.

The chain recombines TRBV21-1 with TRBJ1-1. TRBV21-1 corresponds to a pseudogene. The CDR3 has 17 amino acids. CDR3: CASSKATVGSGDTEAFF. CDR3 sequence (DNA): TGTGCCAGCAGCAAAGCCACGGTCGGATCCGGGGACACTGAAGCTTTCTTT.

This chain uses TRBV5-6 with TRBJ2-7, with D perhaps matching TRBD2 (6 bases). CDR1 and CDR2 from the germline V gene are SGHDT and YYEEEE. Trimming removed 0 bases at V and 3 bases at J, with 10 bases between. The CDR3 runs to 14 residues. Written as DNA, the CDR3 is TGTGCCAGCAGCTTGGCGGGGGAGAACTACGAGCAGTACTTC. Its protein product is CASSLAGENYEQYF. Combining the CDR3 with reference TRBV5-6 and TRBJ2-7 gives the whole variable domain DAGVTQSPTHLIKTRGQQVTLRCSPKSGHDTVSWYQQALGQGPQFIFQYYEEEERQRGNFPDRFSGHQFPNYSSELNVNALLLGDSALYLCASSLAGENYEQYFGPGTRLTVT.

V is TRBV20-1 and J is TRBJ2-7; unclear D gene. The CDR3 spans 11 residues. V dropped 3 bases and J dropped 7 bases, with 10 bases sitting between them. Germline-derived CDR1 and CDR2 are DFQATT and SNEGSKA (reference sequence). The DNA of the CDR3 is TGCAGTGCTAGTCTCCCCCGGGAGCAGTACTTC. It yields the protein CSASLPREQYF.

CDR3 sequence: CASSRTSGWQETQYF. The DNA for the CDR3 is TGTGCCAGTAGTAGGACTAGCGGGTGGCAAGAGACCCAGTACTTC. The gene calls are TRBV19 and TRBJ2-5; 11 bases fit TRBD2. The CDR3 has 15 residues. V lost 4 bases to trimming and J lost 2 bases; unmatched junction nucleotides: 3. In germline, CDR1 is LNHDA, CDR2 SQIVND (reference sequence).

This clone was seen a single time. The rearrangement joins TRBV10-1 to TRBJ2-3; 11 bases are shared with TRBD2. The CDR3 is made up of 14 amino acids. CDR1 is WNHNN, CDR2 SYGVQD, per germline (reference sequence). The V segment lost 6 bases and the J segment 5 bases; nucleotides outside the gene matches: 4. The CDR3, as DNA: TGCGCCAGCAGATCGGGACTAGCGGAAGATACGCAGTATTTT. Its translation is CASRSGLAEDTQYF.

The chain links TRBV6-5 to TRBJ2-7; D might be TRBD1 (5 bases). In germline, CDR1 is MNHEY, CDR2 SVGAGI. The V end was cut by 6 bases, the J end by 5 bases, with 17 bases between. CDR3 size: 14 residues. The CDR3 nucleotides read TGTGCCAGCAGCCGACGCAGGGTATTCAACGAGCAGTACTTC. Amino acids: CASSRRRVFNEQYF.

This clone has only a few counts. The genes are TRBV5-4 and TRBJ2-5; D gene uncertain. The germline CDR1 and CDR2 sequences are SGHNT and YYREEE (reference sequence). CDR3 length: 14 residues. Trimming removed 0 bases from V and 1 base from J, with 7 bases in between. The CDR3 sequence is CASSLVTTQETQYF. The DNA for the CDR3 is TGTGCCAGCAGCTTGGTTACTACCCAAGAGACCCAGTACTTC.

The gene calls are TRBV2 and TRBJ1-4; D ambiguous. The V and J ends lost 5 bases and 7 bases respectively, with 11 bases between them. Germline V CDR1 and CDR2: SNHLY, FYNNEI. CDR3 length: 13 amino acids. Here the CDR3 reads CASSLQTGEKLFF. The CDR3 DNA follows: TGTGCCAGCAGTCTTCAGACGGGTGAAAAACTGTTTTTT.

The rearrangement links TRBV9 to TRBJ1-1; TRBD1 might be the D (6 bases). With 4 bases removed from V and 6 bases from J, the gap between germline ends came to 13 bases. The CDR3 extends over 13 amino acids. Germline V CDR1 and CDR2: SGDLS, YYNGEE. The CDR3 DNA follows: TGTGCCAGCAGCCCCCGAGGGGGGGCTGAAGCTTTCTTT. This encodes CASSPRGGAEAFF. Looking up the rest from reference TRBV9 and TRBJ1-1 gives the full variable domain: DSGVTQTPKHLITATGQRVTLRCSPRSGDLSVYWYQQSLDQGLQFLIQYYNGEERAKGNILERFSAQQFPDLHSELNLSSLELGDSALYFCASSPRGGAEAFFGQGTRLTVV.

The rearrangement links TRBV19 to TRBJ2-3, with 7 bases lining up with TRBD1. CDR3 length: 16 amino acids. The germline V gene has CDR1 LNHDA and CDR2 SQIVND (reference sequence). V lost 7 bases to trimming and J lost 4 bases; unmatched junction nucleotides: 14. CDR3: CASTKRKGAESDTQYF. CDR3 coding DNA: TGTGCCAGTACCAAGAGGAAGGGGGCTGAGTCAGATACGCAGTATTTT.

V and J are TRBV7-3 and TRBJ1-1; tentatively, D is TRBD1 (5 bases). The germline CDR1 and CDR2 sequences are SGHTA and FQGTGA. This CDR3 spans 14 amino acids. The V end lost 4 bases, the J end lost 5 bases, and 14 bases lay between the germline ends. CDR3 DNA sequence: TGTGCCAGCAGCTCGCAATCTGGGGGGACTGAAGCTTTCTTT. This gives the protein CASSSQSGGTEAFF.

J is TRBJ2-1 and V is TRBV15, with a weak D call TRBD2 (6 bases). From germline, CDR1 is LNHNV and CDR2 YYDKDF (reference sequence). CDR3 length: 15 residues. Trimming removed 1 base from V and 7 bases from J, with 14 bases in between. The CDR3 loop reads CATSRGSGESNEQFF. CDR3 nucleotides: TGTGCCACCAGCAGAGGGTCGGGAGAATCGAATGAGCAGTTCTTC. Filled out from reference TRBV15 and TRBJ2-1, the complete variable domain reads DAMVIQNPRYQVTQFGKPVTLSCSQTLNHNVMYWYQQKSSQAPKLLFHYYDKDFNNEADTPDNFQSRRPNTSFCFLDIRSPGLGDTAMYLCATSRGSGESNEQFFGPGTRLTVL.

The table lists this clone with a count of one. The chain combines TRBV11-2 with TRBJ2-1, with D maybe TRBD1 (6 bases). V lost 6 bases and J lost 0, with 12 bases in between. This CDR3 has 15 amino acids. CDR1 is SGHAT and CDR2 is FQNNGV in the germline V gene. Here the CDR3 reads CASSRGGSSYNEQFF. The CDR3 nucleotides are TGTGCCAGCAGTCGAGGGGGAAGCTCCTACAATGAGCAGTTCTTC.

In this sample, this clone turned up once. In nucleotides, the CDR3 is TGTGCCAGCAGCTTGGTGAGGGACAATGAGCAGTTCTTC. Encoded protein: CASSLVRDNEQFF. V usage is TRBV7-9 and J usage is TRBJ2-1; TRBD2 is a possible D gene (5 bases). The V end was cut by 3 bases, the J end by 5 bases, with 8 bases between. Germline values: CDR1 SEHNR, CDR2 FQNEAQ (reference sequence). CDR3 length: 13 amino acids.

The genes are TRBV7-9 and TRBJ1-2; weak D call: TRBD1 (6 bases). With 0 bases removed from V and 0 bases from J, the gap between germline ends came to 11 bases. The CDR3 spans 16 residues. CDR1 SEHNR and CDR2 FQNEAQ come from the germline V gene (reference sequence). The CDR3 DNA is TGTGCCAGCAGCTTAGCGCAGGGGCCTACTAACTATGGCTACACCTTC. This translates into CASSLAQGPTNYGYTF.